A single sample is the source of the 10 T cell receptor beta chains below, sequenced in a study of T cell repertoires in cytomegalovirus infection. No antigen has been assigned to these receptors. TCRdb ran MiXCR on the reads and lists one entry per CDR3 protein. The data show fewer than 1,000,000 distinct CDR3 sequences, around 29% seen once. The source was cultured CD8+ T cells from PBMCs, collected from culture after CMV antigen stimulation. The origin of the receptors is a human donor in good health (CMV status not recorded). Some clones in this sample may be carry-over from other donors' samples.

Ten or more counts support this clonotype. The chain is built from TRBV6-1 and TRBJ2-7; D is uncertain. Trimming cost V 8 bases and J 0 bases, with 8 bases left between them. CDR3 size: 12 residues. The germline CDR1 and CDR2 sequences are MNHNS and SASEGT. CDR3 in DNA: TGTGCCAGCCACCTGAGCTCCTACGAGCAGTACTTC. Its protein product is CASHLSSYEQYF.

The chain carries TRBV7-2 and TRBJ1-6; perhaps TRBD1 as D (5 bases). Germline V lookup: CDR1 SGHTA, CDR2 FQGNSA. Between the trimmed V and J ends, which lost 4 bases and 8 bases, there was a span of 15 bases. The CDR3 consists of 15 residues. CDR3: CASSWQGMMDSPLHF. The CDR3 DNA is TGTGCCAGCAGCTGGCAGGGTATGATGGATTCACCCCTCCACTTT.

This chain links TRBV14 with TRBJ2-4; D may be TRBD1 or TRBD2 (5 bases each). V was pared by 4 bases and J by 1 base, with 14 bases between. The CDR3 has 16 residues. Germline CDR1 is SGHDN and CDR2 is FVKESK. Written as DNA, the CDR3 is TGTGCCAGCAGCCGAGGAGAGGGGACGGCCAAAAACATTCAGTACTTC. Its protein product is CASSRGEGTAKNIQYF.

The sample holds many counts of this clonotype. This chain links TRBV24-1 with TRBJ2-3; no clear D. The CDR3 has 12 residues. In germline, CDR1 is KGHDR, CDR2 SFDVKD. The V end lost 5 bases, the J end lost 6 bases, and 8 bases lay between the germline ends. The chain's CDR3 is CATSGSTDTQYF. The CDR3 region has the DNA TGTGCCACCAGTGGGTCAACGGATACGCAGTATTTT.

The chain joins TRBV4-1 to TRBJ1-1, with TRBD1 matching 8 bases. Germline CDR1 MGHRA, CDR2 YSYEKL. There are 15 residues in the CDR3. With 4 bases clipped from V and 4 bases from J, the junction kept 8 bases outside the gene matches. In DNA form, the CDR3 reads TGCGCCAGCAGCCCATCCAGGGGGCTGGGCACTGAAGCTTTCTTT. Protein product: CASSPSRGLGTEAFF.

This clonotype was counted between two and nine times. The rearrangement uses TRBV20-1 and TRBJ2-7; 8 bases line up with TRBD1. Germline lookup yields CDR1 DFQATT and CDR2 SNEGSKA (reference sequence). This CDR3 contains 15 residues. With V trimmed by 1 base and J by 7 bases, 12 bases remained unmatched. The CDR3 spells CSARAGTGVTEEQYF. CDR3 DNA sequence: TGCAGTGCTAGAGCCGGGACAGGTGTAACCGAGGAGCAGTACTTC.

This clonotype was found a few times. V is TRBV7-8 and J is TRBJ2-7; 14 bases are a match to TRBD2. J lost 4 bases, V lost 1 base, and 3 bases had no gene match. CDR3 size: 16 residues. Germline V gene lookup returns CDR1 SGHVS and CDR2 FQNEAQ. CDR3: CASSLGGLAGGYEQYF. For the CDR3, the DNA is TGTGCCAGCAGCTTAGGAGGACTAGCGGGGGGTTACGAGCAGTACTTC.

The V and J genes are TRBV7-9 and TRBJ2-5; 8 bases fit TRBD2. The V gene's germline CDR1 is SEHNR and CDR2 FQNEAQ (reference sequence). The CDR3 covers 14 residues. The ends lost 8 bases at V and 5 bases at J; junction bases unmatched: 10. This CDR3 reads CASGGRQREETQYF. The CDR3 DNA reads TGTGCCAGCGGGGGTAGGCAGCGGGAGGAGACCCAGTACTTC. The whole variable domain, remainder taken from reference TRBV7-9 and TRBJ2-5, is DTGVSQNPRHKITKRGQNVTFRCDPISEHNRLYWYRQTLGQGPEFLTYFQNEAQLEKSRLLSDRFSAERPKGSFSTLEIQRTEQGDSAMYLCASGGRQREETQYFGPGTRLLVL.

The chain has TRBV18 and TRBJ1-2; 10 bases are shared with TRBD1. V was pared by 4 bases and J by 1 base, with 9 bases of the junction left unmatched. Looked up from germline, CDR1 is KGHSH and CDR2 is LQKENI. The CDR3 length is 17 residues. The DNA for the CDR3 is TGTGCCAGCTCACAACGGGACAGGGGCCTCTTTAACTATGGCTACACCTTC. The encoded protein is CASSQRDRGLFNYGYTF.

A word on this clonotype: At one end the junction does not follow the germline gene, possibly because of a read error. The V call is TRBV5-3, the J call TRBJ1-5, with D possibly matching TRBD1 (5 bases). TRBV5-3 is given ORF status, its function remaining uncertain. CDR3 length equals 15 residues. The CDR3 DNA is TGTGCCAGCAGCTTGGCAGGGATGAGCAATCAGCCCCAGCATTTT. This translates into CASSLAGMSNQPQHF.